Reported below is one T cell receptor beta chain. The data are from a study of T cell changes during pregnancy in multiple sclerosis. Germline values: CDR1 ENHRY, CDR2 SYGVKD. The CDR3 totals 19 residues. V was pared by 7 bases and J by 4 bases, with 29 bases between. The table came from immunoSEQ multiplex PCR; TCRdb's copy has only in-frame clones and leaves some out. Here the sample spans 69,000 or so clones, over 80% being singletons. This clonotype was obtained from a female donor with multiple sclerosis, enrolled in a pregnancy study. The V gene is TRBV10-3, the J gene TRBJ2-1, with D possibly TRBD2 on 7 matching bases. The sample in question was peripheral blood, obtained before pregnancy. The CDR3 protein is CAIMSSLGEGDFIYNEQFF. Written as DNA, the CDR3 is TGTGCCATCATGTCCAGTTTGGGGGAGGGGGATTTTATATACAATGAGCAGTTCTTC.